This entry is about one T cell receptor beta chain. The data were taken from a study of T-cell memory formation after mild COVID-19. Study overall: The study found TCR clusters largely donor specific.

Constant-segment primers were used for 5'RACE, and the resulting TCR alpha and TCR beta cDNA libraries carried sample barcodes and UMIs. TCRdb recomputed calls from the 5' RACE reads with MiXCR, one row per CDR3 protein. The repertoire holds about 560,000 distinct CDR3 sequences, with approximately 21% as singletons. V shed 2 bases and J 6 bases; nucleotides not matched to a gene: 7. The CDR3 is 15 residues long. Per the germline V gene, CDR1 is MNHEY and CDR2 is SVGAGI. The V gene is TRBV6-5, the J gene TRBJ1-2, with 9 bases lining up with TRBD1. This TCR derives from an adult woman who had mild COVID-19 (a few samples of this study predate the infection). Cell type and time point are not known. Source material: PBMCs or a T cell subset sorted from them (not recorded which). CDR3 sequence: CASSYGTGTTDGYTF. The CDR3 nucleotides read TGTGCCAGCAGTTACGGGACAGGGACTACTGATGGCTACACCTTC.